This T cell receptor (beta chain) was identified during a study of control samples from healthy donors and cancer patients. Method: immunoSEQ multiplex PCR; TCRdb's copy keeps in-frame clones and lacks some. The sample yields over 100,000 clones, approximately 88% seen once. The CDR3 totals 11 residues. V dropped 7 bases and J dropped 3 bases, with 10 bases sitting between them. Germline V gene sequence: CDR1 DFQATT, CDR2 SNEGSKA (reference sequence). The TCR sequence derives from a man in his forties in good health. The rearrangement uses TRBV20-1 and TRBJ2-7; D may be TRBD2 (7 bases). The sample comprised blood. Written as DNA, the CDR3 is TGCAGTGTTAGGGGGGGCTACGAGCAGTACTTC. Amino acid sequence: CSVRGGYEQYF.